The rows below give T cell receptor beta chains drawn from one sample of a study of T-cell reconstitution after alpha-beta-depleted transplantation in children. Each CDR3 protein is one row after TCRdb ran MiXCR on the PCR reads. Among about 240,000 distinct CDR3 sequences listed, roughly 26% were seen once. Sample: PBMCs, taken before TCRalphabeta/CD19-depleted stem cell transplant. The receptors originated from a girl aged 2-10 years with Fanconi anemia, due to receive a stem cell transplant. Each CDR3 is given with its conserved first and last residue. A D gene is named only where the DNA matches it firmly. Where a row states a size, it is once, few, many or the class of an expanded clone; other rows omit it.

length	D	J	size	V	DNA	CDR3
13	.	TRBJ2-7	.	TRBV29-1	TGCAGCGTTGCTGGAGGAGAGCGTTACGAGCAGTACTTC	CSVAGGERYEQYF
13	TRBD1	TRBJ2-2	many	TRBV20-1	TGCAGTGCTAGTGACAGGGCCGCCGGGGAGCTGTTTTTT	CSASDRAAGELFF
17	.	TRBJ2-7	.	TRBV25-1	TGTGCCAGCAGTAACTCAGGCGGTGCCCCCTCTCTCTACGAGCAGTACTTC	CASSNSGGAPSLYEQYF
16	.	TRBJ1-5	many	TRBV4-1	TGCGCCAGCAGCCAAGATAGGGCAGCAGGCAATCAGCCCCAGCATTTT	CASSQDRAAGNQPQHF
16	.	TRBJ2-1	few	TRBV5-1	TGCGCCAGCAGCTTGGTAATAGCGAGGTCCTACAATGAGCAGTTCTTC	CASSLVIARSYNEQFF
16	.	TRBJ2-7	many	TRBV6-4	TGTGCCAGCAGTGACTCAGGCAGCCAAAGGTCCTACGAGCAGTACTTC	CASSDSGSQRSYEQYF
13	.	TRBJ2-7	.	TRBV29-1	TGCAGCGTTCAGGAGACAGCTTCCTACGAGCAGTACTTC	CSVQETASYEQYF
16	.	TRBJ2-7	.	TRBV5-1	TGCGCCAGCGCAACTAGAACCGGGACCAAGTCCTACGAGCAGTACTTC	CASATRTGTKSYEQYF
14	.	TRBJ2-5	.	TRBV30	TGTGCCTGGAGCGGACTCTCACTCCAAGAGACCCAGTACTTC	CAWSGLSLQETQYF
11	.	TRBJ2-1	.	TRBV29-1	TGCACCGGGAGATACTACAATGAGCAGTTCTTC	CTGRYYNEQFF
16	TRBD2	TRBJ2-1	.	TRBV11-3	TGTGCCAGCAGCCCACGGTCCGGGACTAGCGACAATGAGCAGTTCTTC	CASSPRSGTSDNEQFF
15	.	TRBJ1-5	many	TRBV12-3/TRBV12-4	TGTGCCAGCAGTTTAGTGGGGAGCGGCAATCAGCCCCAGCATTTT	CASSLVGSGNQPQHF
12	.	TRBJ2-2	few	TRBV7-2	TGTGCCAGCAGCTTATTTCTCGGGGAGCTGTTTTTT	CASSLFLGELFF
14	.	TRBJ1-4	.	TRBV7-2	TGTGCCAGCAGTAGGACCACAACTAATGAAAAACTGTTTTTT	CASSRTTTNEKLFF
12	.	TRBJ1-5	.	TRBV5-1	TGCGCCAGCAGCTTGGAAGGTCAGCCCCAGCATTTT	CASSLEGQPQHF